Below, 18 T cell receptor beta chains from the same sample are listed, as sequenced in a study of blood T cell repertoires in COVID-19 (dated by TCRdb to about 2020). Libraries were constructed by the immunoSEQ multiplex PCR assay. The immuneACCESS repertoire file appears here via TCRdb, limited to in-frame rearrangements. These files lack a portion of the clones; in checked studies, under half of the deficit traces to unresolved V genes, and the cause of the others is not known. The sample table records 40,000 to 55,000 clones; approximately 91% of these occur just once. The ten largest clones represent about 8.9% of the sample. The sample comprised peripheral blood. The receptors were gathered from a woman older than 75 with acute or convalescent COVID-19.

The chain recombines TRBV11-3 with TRBJ2-2; TRBD2 matches 7 bases. The J segment lost 2 bases and the V segment lost 5 bases, leaving 11 bases of the junction unmatched. Germline V gives CDR1 SGHNT, CDR2 YENEEA. CDR3 length: 17 amino acids. In DNA form, the CDR3 reads TGTGCCAGCAGCCAATCACTAGCGAGCTCAAACACCGGGGAGCTGTTTTTT. Encoded protein: CASSQSLASSNTGELFF. Full variable domain (remainder filled in from reference TRBV11-3 and TRBJ2-2): EAGVVQSPRYKIIEKKQPVAFWCNPISGHNTLYWYLQNLGQGPELLIRYENEEAVDDSQLPKDRFSAERLKGVDSTLKIQPAELGDSAVYLCASSQSLASSNTGELFFGEGSRLTVL.

The V call is TRBV9, the J call TRBJ1-1, with D unresolved. Per germline, CDR1 SGDLS and CDR2 YYNGEE. The V gene lost 3 bases and the J gene lost 4 bases, with 13 bases spanning the gap. The CDR3 extends over 14 amino acids. The CDR3 nucleotides are TGTGCCAGCAGCGCCCAAATGAGCGGCACTGAAGCTTTCTTT. Its translation: CASSAQMSGTEAFF.

The rearrangement links TRBV7-2 to TRBJ1-2; D is perhaps TRBD1 (5 bases). This CDR3 comprises 16 residues. Germline lookup yields CDR1 SGHTA and CDR2 FQGNSA. The V and J ends lost 5 bases and 5 bases respectively, with 21 bases between them. CDR3 nucleotides: TGTGCCAGCAGCCCCTGGGATGCCAGGGTGAAGTATGGCTACACCTTC. Encoded protein: CASSPWDARVKYGYTF.

The sample holds one count of this clone. The genes are TRBV24-1 and TRBJ1-1; 7 bases are shared with TRBD1. This CDR3 spans 13 amino acids. The J segment lost 2 bases and the V segment lost 7 bases, leaving 3 bases of the junction unmatched. Germline assignment: CDR1 KGHDR and CDR2 SFDVKD. This chain's CDR3 is CATSGTANTEAFF. CDR3 DNA: TGTGCCACCAGCGGGACAGCAAACACTGAAGCTTTCTTT.

This clone was found a few times. The DNA for the CDR3 is TGTGCCAGCAGCCAGGAGAACTATGGCTACACCTTC. Residues: CASSQENYGYTF. The J gene is TRBJ1-2, the V gene TRBV4-2; D remains unclear. The V end lost 3 bases, the J end lost 2 bases, and 4 bases lay between the germline ends. The germline V gene encodes CDR1 LGHNA and CDR2 YNFKEQ. The CDR3 loop spans 12 amino acids.

Worth noting for this clone: Its ends do not fully match the called genes, so a read error is possible. The V and J genes are TRBV6-1 and TRBJ1-6, with D perhaps TRBD1 (6 bases). This CDR3 is 18 amino acids long. Germline V gene sequence: CDR1 MNHNS, CDR2 SASEGT. The CDR3 DNA is TGTGCCAGCAGCGAAGCTGCCCCTGGACAGATAAGTAATTCACCCCTCCACTTT. It yields the protein CASSEAAPGQISNSPLHF.

The chain uses TRBV7-8 and TRBJ1-3; D gene unclear. The CDR3 is 17 residues long. Looked up from germline, CDR1 is SGHVS and CDR2 is FQNEAQ. Trimming removed 2 bases from V and 0 bases from J, with 14 bases in between. For the CDR3, the DNA is TGTGCCAGCAGCTTATATTTAGGCGGAAACTCTGGAAACACCATATATTTT. It is translated as CASSLYLGGNSGNTIYF.

This clone is termed medium-sized. The V and J genes are TRBV6-4 and TRBJ2-1; 9 nucleotides line up with TRBD1. The CDR3 runs 15 residues. V lost 5 bases to trimming and J lost 7 bases; unmatched junction nucleotides: 9. Germline CDR1 and CDR2: MRHNA and SNTAGT. The CDR3 coding sequence is TGTGCCAGCAGTCCTACAGGGGGCGCGGAGAATGAGCAGTTCTTC. Amino acids: CASSPTGGAENEQFF.

This sequence joins TRBV10-3 and TRBJ1-5; 7 bases match TRBD1. CDR3 length: 14 amino acids. Germline trimming cut 6 bases from V and 2 bases from J; bases unmatched to any gene: 4. Germline loops: CDR1 ENHRY, CDR2 SYGVKD. CDR3 in DNA: TGTGCCATCAGCGTCGACAGGGGCAATCAGCCCCAGCATTTT. Translating gives CAISVDRGNQPQHF.

V and J are TRBV11-2 and TRBJ2-3, with 9 bases lining up with TRBD1. This CDR3 is built from 16 residues. V shed 5 bases and J 4 bases; nucleotides not matched to a gene: 10. From germline, CDR1 is SGHAT and CDR2 FQNNGV. The DNA for the CDR3 is TGTGCCAGCAGCCAATTCGGACAGGGGCGTGCAGATACGCAGTATTTT. Amino acids: CASSQFGQGRADTQYF.

The chain is built from TRBV27 and TRBJ2-2; maybe TRBD2 (6 bases). Deletions cut 7 bases from V and 4 bases from J, with 10 bases between. Germline V gene sequence: CDR1 MNHEY, CDR2 SMNVEV (reference sequence). This CDR3 is 13 amino acids long. The CDR3 loop is CASTRDRTGELFF. CDR3 nucleotides: TGTGCCAGCACGCGGGACCGCACCGGGGAGCTGTTTTTT.

The rearrangement joins TRBV7-2 to TRBJ1-1; D unresolved. This CDR3 spans 14 amino acids. Germline V CDR1 and CDR2: SGHTA, FQGNSA. The V and J ends lost 5 bases and 4 bases respectively, with 14 bases between them. The CDR3 region has the DNA TGTGCCAGCAGCCCCCGGAGGGAGGGCACTGAAGCTTTCTTT. The encoded protein is CASSPRREGTEAFF.

The rearrangement uses TRBV24-1 and TRBJ2-6; 11 bases match TRBD1. Germline CDR1 is KGHDR and CDR2 is SFDVKD. The CDR3 is made up of 18 amino acids. Trimming at V came to 3 bases and at J to 4 bases, leaving 7 bases not matched to a gene. CDR3 coding DNA: TGTGCCACCAGTGATAGAGGACAGGGGGCTTACGGGGCCAACGTCCTGACTTTC. It specifies CATSDRGQGAYGANVLTF.

The V call is TRBV4-1, the J call TRBJ2-1; TRBD2 matches at 10 bases. Trimming removed 0 bases from V and 8 bases from J; junction bases left unmatched: 7. The CDR3 length is 16 residues. Germline CDR1 is MGHRA and CDR2 is YSYEKL. This CDR3 is CASSQETTSGVDEQFF. The CDR3 coding sequence is TGCGCCAGCAGCCAAGAAACTACTAGCGGGGTCGATGAGCAGTTCTTC.

This clone was counted only a few times. The chain couples TRBV7-2 to TRBJ2-7; the D is unclear. This CDR3 has 14 residues. Germline-derived CDR1 and CDR2 are SGHTA and FQGNSA. Trimming stripped 1 base from V and 3 bases from J, with 10 bases between. The CDR3 protein is CASSLVPSFYEQYF. The DNA for the CDR3 is TGTGCCAGCAGCTTAGTTCCGTCCTTCTACGAGCAGTACTTC.

The rearrangement joins TRBV19 to TRBJ1-5; a possible D gene is TRBD1 (5 bases). Germline V CDR1 and CDR2: LNHDA, SQIVND (reference sequence). There are 17 residues in the CDR3. V was pared by 3 bases and J by 0 bases, with 15 bases between. CDR3 sequence (DNA): TGTGCCAGTAGTATGTACAGGACCCCTTATAGCAATCAGCCCCAGCATTTT. Translating it yields CASSMYRTPYSNQPQHF. The variable domain in full, completed from reference TRBV19 and TRBJ1-5, reads DGGITQSPKYLFRKEGQNVTLSCEQNLNHDAMYWYRQDPGQGLRLIYYSQIVNDFQKGDIAEGYSVSREKKESFPLTVTSAQKNPTAFYLCASSMYRTPYSNQPQHFGDGTRLSIL.

The chain has TRBV7-2 and TRBJ1-1; 7 nucleotides line up with TRBD1. V gave up 0 bases and J gave up 8 bases; unmatched junction bases: 3. The CDR3 has 13 amino acids. The germline CDR1 and CDR2 sequences are SGHTA and FQGNSA. CDR3 sequence reads: CASSLAEGGEAFF. The CDR3 DNA follows: TGTGCCAGCAGCTTAGCGGAAGGGGGCGAAGCTTTCTTT.

The chain recombines TRBV6-1 with TRBJ1-6; a possible D gene is TRBD1 (6 bases). V was trimmed by 2 bases and J by 7 bases, leaving 18 bases between them. The CDR3 loop spans 17 amino acids. CDR1 MNHNS and CDR2 SASEGT come from the germline V gene. The chain's CDR3 is CASSELSRQGLNSPLHF. The CDR3 DNA is TGTGCCAGCAGTGAATTATCCCGGCAGGGGTTGAATTCACCCCTCCACTTT.